This T cell receptor beta chain stems from a study of blood T cells in healthy people across ages. Looked up from germline, CDR1 is SQVTM and CDR2 is ANQGSEA. Trimming pared 7 bases from V and 0 bases from J, leaving 7 bases between. The CDR3 is made up of 13 amino acids. This clonotype has just a few counts. What it recognizes is unknown. Study-wide results and limits: Relative to aged donors, long-lived donors carried more naive CD4+ cells and displayed higher diversity.

The second PCR ran roughly 6 to 11 cycles with a sample-barcoded 5' primer and J-beta primers. MiXCR, applied by TCRdb to the 5' RACE reads, yields one record per CDR3 protein. The table lists hundreds of thousands of distinct CDR3 sequences, about 62% of them singletons. The chain combines TRBV29-1 with TRBJ1-6; no reliable D call. This clonotype was sampled from a young man in good health. Sequencing was performed on blood. The CDR3 nucleotides read TGCAGCGCGCAGAGCTCCTATAATTCACCCCTCCACTTT. It yields the protein CSAQSSYNSPLHF.